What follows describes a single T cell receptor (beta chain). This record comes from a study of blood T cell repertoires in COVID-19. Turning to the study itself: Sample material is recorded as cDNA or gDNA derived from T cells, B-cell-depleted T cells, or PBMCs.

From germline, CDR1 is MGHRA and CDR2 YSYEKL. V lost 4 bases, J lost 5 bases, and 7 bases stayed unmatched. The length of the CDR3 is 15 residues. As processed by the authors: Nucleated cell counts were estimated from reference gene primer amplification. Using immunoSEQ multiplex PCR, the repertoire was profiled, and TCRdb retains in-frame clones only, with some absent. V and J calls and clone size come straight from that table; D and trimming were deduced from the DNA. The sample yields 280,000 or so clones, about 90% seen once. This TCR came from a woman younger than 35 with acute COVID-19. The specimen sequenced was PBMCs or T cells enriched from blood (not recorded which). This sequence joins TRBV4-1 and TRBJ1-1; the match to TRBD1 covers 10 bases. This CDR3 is CASSPGQGPRTEAFF. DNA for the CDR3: TGCGCCAGCAGCCCGGGACAGGGGCCTCGGACTGAAGCTTTCTTT.